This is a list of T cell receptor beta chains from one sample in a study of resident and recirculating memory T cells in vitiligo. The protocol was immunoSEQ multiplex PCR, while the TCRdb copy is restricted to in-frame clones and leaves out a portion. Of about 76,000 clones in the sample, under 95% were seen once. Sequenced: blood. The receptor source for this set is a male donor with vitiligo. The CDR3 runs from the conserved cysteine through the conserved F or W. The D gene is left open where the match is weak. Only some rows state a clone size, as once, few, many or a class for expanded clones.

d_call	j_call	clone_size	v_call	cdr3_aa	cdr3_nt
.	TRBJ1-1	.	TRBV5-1	CASSQSPVNTEAFF	TGCGCCAGCAGCCAATCGCCAGTGAACACTGAAGCTTTCTTT
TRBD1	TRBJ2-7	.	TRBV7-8	CASSLGGRDRKYF	TGTGCCAGCAGTCTAGGGGGTCGGGACAGAAAGTACTTC
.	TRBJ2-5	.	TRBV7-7	CASSLGLAGETQYF	TGTGCCAGCAGCTTAGGTCTAGCTGGTGAGACCCAGTACTTC
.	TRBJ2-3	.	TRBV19	CASRSGGTGDTQYF	TGTGCCAGTCGGAGCGGAGGCACCGGGGATACGCAGTATTTT
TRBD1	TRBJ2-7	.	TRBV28	CASSLEDRVYEQYF	TGTGCCAGCAGTTTAGAGGACAGGGTGTACGAGCAGTACTTC
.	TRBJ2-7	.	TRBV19	CASSIGGYPLEQYF	TGTGCCAGTAGTATAGGAGGGTATCCCCTCGAGCAGTACTTC
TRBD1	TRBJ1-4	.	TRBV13	CASSSRTGTGGLLANEKLFF	TGTGCCAGCAGCTCCCGGACCGGGACAGGGGGTTTATTAGCTAATGAAAAACTGTTTTTT
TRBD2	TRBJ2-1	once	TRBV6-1	CASSGKTSGTYNEQFF	TGTGCCAGCAGTGGCAAGACTAGCGGGACCTACAATGAGCAGTTCTTC
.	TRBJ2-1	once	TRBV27	CASSRTRDEQFF	TGTGCCAGCAGTCGAACTCGGGATGAGCAGTTCTTC
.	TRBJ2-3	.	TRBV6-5	CASTLTQTRADTQYF	TGTGCCAGCACCCTGACTCAAACGCGGGCAGATACGCAGTATTTT
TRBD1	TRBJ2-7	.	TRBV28	CASSPQGLSYEQYF	TGTGCCAGCAGTCCACAGGGGCTCTCCTACGAGCAGTACTTC
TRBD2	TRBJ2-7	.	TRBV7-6	CASSPAPGGSYEQYF	TGTGCCAGCAGCCCAGCCCCCGGCGGGAGCTACGAGCAGTACTTC
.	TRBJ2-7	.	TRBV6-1	CASSERAYDEQYF	TGTGCCAGCAGTGAGAGGGCCTACGACGAGCAGTACTTC
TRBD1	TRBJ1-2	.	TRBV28	CASSFTGEAGYTF	TGTGCCAGCAGTTTCACAGGGGAAGCTGGCTACACCTTC
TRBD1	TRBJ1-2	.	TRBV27	CASSPTGAYGYTF	TGTGCCAGCAGCCCCACAGGGGCCTATGGCTACACCTTC
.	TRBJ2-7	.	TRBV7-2	CASSFPTGVEEQYF	TGTGCCAGCAGTTTTCCCACGGGGGTAGAGGAGCAGTACTTC
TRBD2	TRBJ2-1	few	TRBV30	CAWSVAWGGGEQFF	TGTGCCTGGAGTGTGGCTTGGGGGGGTGGTGAGCAGTTCTTC
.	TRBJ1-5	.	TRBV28	CASSWAINQPQHF	TGTGCCAGCAGTTGGGCAATCAATCAGCCCCAGCATTTT
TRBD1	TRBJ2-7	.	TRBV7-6	CASSPQGAKYGQYF	TGTGCCAGCAGCCCACAGGGGGCAAAGTACGGGCAGTACTTC
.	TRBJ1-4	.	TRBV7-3	CASSRSPTRGEKLFF	TGTGCCAGCAGCCGCTCCCCCACAAGAGGCGAAAAACTGTTTTTT
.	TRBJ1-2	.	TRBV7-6	CASSPGVLDGYTF	TGTGCCAGCAGCCCGGGGGTCCTGGATGGCTACACCTTC
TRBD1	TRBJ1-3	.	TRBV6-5	CASRRQGYGNTIYF	TGTGCCAGCAGGCGACAGGGTTATGGAAACACCATATATTTT
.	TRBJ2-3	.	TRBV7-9	CASSQDSRYLNTQYF	TGTGCCAGCAGTCAGGACAGCAGGTATCTGAATACGCAGTATTTT
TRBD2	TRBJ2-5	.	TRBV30	CAWGNERDPQETQYF	TGTGCCTGGGGGAACGAGCGGGACCCCCAAGAGACCCAGTACTTC
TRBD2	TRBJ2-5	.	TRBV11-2	CASREWGGRETQYF	TGTGCCAGCAGGGAGTGGGGGGGTAGAGAGACCCAGTACTTC
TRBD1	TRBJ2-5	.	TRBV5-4	CASSLARQGAGETQYF	TGTGCCAGCAGCTTGGCCCGACAGGGGGCAGGGGAGACCCAGTACTTC
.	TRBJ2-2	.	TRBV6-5	CASSDSTRPGELFF	TGTGCCAGCAGTGATTCTACTAGGCCCGGGGAGCTGTTTTTT
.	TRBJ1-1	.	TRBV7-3	CASSLHRNTEAFF	TGTGCCAGCAGCTTGCACAGGAACACTGAAGCTTTCTTT
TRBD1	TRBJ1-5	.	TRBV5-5	CASSDRVWGNQPQHF	TGTGCCAGCAGCGACAGGGTTTGGGGCAATCAGCCCCAGCATTTT
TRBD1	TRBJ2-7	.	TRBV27	CASSSPGTGAGEQYF	TGTGCCAGCAGTTCACCCGGGACAGGGGCGGGCGAGCAGTACTTC
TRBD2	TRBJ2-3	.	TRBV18	CASSPPGWLAGGDTQYF	TGTGCCAGCTCACCACCCGGTTGGCTAGCGGGAGGAGATACGCAGTATTTT
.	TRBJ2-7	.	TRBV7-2	CASNLLRGNEQYF	TGTGCCAGCAACCTCTTACGAGGGAACGAGCAGTACTTC
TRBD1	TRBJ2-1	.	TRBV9	CASSGYRQGSSYNEQFF	TGTGCCAGCAGCGGCTATCGACAGGGTAGCTCCTACAATGAGCAGTTCTTC
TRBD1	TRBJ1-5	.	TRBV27	CASRGGQGAGQPQHF	TGTGCCAGCCGAGGAGGACAGGGGGCAGGTCAGCCCCAGCATTTT
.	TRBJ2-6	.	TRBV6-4	CASNPQGSGANVLTF	TGTGCCAGCAACCCACAGGGCTCTGGGGCCAACGTCCTGACTTTC
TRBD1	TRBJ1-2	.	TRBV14	CASSPFGQGEYGYTF	TGTGCCAGCAGCCCCTTCGGACAGGGAGAATATGGCTACACCTTC